This paragraph reports one T cell receptor (beta chain). This sample is part of a study of identical twins. From germline, CDR1 is SGHVS and CDR2 FQNEAQ. The CDR3 consists of 16 residues. V trimming: 3 bases; J trimming: 8 bases; junction bases outside the gene matches: 10. MiXCR was run by TCRdb on the 5' RACE reads, yielding one entry per CDR3 protein. Of under 900,000 distinct CDR3 sequences detected, 15% to 20% appear once; the ten largest clones hold approximately 14%. There were only healthy Caucasians among the donors. The data were also submitted as part of a second study, on T cells expressing NK-cell markers. In that study: Sorted CD3+CD56+NKG2C+, CD3+CD56+NKG2C- and CD3+CD56-NKG2C+ T-cell subsets were beta-chain profiled. One of the eight sequenced donors was seronegative, whereas the other seven were HCMV-seropositive. The CD3+CD56-NKG2C+ fraction of a handful of donors was likewise dominated by these clonotypes.

This clonotype was obtained from a woman between 18 and 29 years old in good health. Sequencing was done on a sample of PBMCs. This chain connects TRBV7-8 to TRBJ2-1, with TRBD1 matching 10 bases. CDR3 residues: CASSFHRDRGEDEQFF. The DNA for the CDR3 is TGTGCCAGCAGCTTCCACCGGGACAGGGGTGAGGATGAGCAGTTCTTC. Full variable domain (outside the CDR3, taken from reference TRBV7-8 and TRBJ2-1): GAGVSQSPRYKVAKRGQDVALRCDPISGHVSLFWYQQALGQGPEFLTYFQNEAQLDKSGLPSDRFFAERPEGSVSTLKIQRTQQEDSAVYLCASSFHRDRGEDEQFFGPGTRLTVL.